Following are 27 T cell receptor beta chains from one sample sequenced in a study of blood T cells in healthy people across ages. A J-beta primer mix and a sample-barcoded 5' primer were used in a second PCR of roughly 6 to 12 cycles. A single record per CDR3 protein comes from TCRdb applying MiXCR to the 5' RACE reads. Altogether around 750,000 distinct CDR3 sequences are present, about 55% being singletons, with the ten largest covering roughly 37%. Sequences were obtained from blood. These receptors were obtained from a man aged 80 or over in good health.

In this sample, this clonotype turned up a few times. In DNA form, the CDR3 reads TGCAGCGTGGGATCTGGTAGCGGGACTAAGCAGTTCTTC. It encodes CSVGSGSGTKQFF. This sequence joins TRBV29-1 and TRBJ2-1; 8 bases agree with TRBD2. V dropped 6 bases and J dropped 11; count of bases not matched to a gene: 12. CDR3 length: 13 residues. In germline, CDR1 is SQVTM, CDR2 ANQGSEA.

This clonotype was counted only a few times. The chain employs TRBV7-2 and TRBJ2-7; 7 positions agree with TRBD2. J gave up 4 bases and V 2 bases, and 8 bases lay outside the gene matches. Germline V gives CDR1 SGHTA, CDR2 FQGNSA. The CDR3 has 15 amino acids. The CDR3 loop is CASSLRSPAGYEQYF. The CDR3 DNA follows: TGTGCCAGCAGCTTAAGGTCTCCAGCGGGGTACGAGCAGTACTTC.

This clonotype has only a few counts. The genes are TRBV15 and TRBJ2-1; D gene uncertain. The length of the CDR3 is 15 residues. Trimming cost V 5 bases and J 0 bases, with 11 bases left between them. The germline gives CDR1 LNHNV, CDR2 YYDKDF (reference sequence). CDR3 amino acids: CATSPRLNSYNEQFF. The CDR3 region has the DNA TGTGCCACCAGCCCACGACTGAACTCCTACAATGAGCAGTTCTTC.

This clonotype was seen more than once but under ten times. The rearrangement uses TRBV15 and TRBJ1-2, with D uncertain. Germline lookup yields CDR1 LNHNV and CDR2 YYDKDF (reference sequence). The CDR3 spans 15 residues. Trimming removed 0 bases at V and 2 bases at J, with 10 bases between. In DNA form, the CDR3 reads TGTGCCACCAGCAGAGATGCGCAGGCGAACTATGGCTACACCTTC. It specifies CATSRDAQANYGYTF.

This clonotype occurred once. The CDR3 bases are TGTGCCAGCAGCCGGGATGGACCTAGCAATCAGCCCCAGCATTTT. Protein: CASSRDGPSNQPQHF. The V gene is TRBV4-2, the J gene TRBJ1-5; D remains ambiguous. Trimming removed 4 bases at V and 0 bases at J, with 10 bases between. The CDR3 runs to 15 residues. The germline V gene has CDR1 LGHNA and CDR2 YNFKEQ.

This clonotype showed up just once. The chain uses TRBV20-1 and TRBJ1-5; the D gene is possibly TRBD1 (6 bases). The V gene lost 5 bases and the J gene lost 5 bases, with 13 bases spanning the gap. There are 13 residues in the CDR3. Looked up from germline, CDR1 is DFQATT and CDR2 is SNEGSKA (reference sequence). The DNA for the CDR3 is TGCAGTGCTGGCCGGGACACCTATCAGCCCCAGCATTTT. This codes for CSAGRDTYQPQHF.

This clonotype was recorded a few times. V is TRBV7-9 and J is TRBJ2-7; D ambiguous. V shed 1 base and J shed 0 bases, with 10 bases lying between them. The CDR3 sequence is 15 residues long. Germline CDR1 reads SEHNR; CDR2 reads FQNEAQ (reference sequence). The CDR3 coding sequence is TGTGCCAGCAGCTTAGAGGTCGGTCGCTCCTACGAGCAGTACTTC. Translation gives CASSLEVGRSYEQYF.

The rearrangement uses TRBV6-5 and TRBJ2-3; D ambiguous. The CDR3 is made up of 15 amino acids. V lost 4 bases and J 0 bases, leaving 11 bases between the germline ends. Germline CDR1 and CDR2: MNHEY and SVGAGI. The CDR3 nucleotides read TGTGCCAGCAGTTGGGCAGATTCTAGCACAGATACGCAGTATTTT. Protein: CASSWADSSTDTQYF.

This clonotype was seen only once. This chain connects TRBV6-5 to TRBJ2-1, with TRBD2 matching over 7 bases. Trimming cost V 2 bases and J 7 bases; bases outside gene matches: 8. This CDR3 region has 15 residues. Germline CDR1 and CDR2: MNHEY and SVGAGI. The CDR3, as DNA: TGTGCCAGCAGTTACCTCGGCGGGAGAGGGAATGAGCAGTTCTTC. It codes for CASSYLGGRGNEQFF.

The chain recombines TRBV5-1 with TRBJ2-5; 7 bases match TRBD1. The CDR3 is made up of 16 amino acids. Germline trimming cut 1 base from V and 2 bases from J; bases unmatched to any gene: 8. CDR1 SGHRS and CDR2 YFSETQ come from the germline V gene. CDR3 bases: TGCGCCAGCAGCTTGTTGTCCTACAGGGGTCAAGAGACCCAGTACTTC. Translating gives CASSLLSYRGQETQYF.

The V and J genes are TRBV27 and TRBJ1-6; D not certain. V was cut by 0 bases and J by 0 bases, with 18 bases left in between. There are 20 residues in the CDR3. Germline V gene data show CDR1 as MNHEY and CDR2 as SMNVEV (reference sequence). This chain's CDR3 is CASSLSDGSTGSSYNSPLHF. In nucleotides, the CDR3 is TGTGCCAGCAGTTTATCCGACGGGTCAACTGGGAGCTCCTATAATTCACCCCTCCACTTT.

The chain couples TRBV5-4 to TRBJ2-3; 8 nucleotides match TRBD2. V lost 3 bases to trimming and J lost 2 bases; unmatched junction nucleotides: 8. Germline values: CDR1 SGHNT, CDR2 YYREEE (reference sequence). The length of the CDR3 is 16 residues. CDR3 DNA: TGTGCCAGCAGCTCGGGGGGGATTTCGGTCACAGATACGCAGTATTTT. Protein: CASSSGGISVTDTQYF.

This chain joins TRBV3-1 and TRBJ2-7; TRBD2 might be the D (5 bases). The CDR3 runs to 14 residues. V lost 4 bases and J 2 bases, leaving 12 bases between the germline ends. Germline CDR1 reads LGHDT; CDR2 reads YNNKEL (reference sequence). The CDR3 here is CASSPSGLTYEQYF. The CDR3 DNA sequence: TGTGCCAGCAGCCCCTCCGGACTGACCTACGAGCAGTACTTC.

The DNA of the CDR3 is TGCAGCGTTGTAGGGGGGGGGCTTGAAGCTTTCTTT. The encoded protein is CSVVGGGLEAFF. This sequence joins TRBV29-1 and TRBJ1-1, with D perhaps matching TRBD1 (6 bases). The CDR3 extends over 12 amino acids. Per the germline V gene, CDR1 is SQVTM and CDR2 is ANQGSEA. Trimming cost V 4 bases and J 7 bases, with 13 bases left between them. Looking up the rest from reference TRBV29-1 and TRBJ1-1 gives the full variable domain: SAVISQKPSRDICQRGTSLTIQCQVDSQVTMMFWYRQQPGQSLTLIATANQGSEATYESGFVIDKFPISRPNLTFSTLTVSNMSPEDSSIYLCSVVGGGLEAFFGQGTRLTVV.

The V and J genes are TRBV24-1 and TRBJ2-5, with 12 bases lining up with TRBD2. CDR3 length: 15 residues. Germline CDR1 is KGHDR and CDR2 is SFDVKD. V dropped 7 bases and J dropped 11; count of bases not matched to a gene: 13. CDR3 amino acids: CATRETSGRYSEQYF. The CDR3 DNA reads TGTGCCACCAGAGAGACTAGCGGGAGATACAGTGAGCAGTACTTC.

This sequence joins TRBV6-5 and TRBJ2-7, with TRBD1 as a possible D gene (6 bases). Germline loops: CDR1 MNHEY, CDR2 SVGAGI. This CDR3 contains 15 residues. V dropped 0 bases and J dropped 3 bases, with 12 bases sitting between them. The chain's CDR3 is CASSYSSAGVYEQYF. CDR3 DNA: TGTGCCAGCAGTTACTCGTCGGCAGGGGTCTACGAGCAGTACTTC.

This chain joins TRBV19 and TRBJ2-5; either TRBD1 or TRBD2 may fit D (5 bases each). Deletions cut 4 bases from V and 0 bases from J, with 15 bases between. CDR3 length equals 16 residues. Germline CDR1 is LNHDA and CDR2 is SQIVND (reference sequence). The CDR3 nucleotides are TGTGCCAGTAGTACCCCCCGGGGCACGTACCAAGAGACCCAGTACTTC. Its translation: CASSTPRGTYQETQYF.

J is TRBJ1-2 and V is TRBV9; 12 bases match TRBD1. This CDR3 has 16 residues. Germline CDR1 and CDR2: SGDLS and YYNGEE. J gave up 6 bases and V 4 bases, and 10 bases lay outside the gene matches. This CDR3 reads CASSFSPGTGGDGYTF. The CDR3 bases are TGTGCCAGCAGCTTCAGTCCCGGGACAGGGGGCGATGGCTACACCTTC. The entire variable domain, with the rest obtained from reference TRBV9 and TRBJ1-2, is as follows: DSGVTQTPKHLITATGQRVTLRCSPRSGDLSVYWYQQSLDQGLQFLIQYYNGEERAKGNILERFSAQQFPDLHSELNLSSLELGDSALYFCASSFSPGTGGDGYTFGSGTRLTVV.

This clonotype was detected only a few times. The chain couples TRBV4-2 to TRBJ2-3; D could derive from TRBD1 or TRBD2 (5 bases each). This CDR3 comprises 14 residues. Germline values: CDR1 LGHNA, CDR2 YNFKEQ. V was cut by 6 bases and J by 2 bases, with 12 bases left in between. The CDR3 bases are TGTGCCAGCAGTCGGGACGGAGCCACAGATACGCAGTATTTT. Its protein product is CASSRDGATDTQYF.

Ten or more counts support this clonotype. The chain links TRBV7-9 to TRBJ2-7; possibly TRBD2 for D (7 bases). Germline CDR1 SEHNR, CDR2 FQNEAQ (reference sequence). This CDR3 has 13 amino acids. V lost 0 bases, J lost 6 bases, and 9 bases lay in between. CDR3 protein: CASSLAGGGEQYF. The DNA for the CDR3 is TGTGCCAGCAGCTTAGCAGGGGGGGGCGAGCAGTACTTC.

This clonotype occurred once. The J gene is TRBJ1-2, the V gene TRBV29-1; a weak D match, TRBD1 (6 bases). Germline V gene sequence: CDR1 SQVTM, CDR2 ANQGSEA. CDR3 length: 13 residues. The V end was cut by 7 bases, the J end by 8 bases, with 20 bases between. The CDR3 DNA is TGCAGCGGCTGGGACACTTCGATTCGCGGCTACACCTTC. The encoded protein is CSGWDTSIRGYTF.

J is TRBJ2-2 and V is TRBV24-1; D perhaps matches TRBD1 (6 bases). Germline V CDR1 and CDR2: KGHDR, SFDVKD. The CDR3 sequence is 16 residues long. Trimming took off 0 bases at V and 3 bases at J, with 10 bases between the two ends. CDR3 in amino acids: CATSDLGAGDTGELFF. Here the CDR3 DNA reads TGTGCCACCAGTGATTTGGGGGCAGGGGACACCGGGGAGCTGTTTTTT.

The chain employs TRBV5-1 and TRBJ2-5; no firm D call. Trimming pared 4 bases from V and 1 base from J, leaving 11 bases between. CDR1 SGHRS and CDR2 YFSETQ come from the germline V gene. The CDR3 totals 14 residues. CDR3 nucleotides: TGCGCCAGCAGCACCGCATGGGGCCAAGAGACCCAGTACTTC. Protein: CASSTAWGQETQYF.

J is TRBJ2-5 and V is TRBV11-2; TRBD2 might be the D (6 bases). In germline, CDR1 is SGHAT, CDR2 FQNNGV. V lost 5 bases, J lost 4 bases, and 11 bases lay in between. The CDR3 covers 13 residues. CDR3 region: CASSRGTLETQYF. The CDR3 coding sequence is TGTGCCAGCAGCCGCGGGACGTTAGAGACCCAGTACTTC.

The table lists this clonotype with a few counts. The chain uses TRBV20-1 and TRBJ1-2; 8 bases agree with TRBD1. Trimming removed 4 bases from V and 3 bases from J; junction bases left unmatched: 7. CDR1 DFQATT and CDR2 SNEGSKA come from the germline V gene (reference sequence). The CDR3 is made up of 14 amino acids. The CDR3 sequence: CSATTGQGHYGYTF. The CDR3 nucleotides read TGCAGTGCTACGACAGGACAGGGCCACTATGGCTACACCTTC.

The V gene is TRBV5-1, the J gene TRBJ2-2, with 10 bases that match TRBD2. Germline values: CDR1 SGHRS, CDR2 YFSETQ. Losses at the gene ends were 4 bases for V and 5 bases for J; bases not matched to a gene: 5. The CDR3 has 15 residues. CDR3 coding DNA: TGCGCCAGCAGCCCGGCTAGCGGGAGTACCGGGGAGCTGTTTTTT. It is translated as CASSPASGSTGELFF.

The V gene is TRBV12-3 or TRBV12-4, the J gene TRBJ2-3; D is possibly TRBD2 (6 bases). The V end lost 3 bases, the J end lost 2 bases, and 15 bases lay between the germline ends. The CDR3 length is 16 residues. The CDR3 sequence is CASSFVVRGDTDTQYF. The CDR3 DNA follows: TGTGCCAGCAGTTTCGTTGTGCGGGGCGACACAGATACGCAGTATTTT.